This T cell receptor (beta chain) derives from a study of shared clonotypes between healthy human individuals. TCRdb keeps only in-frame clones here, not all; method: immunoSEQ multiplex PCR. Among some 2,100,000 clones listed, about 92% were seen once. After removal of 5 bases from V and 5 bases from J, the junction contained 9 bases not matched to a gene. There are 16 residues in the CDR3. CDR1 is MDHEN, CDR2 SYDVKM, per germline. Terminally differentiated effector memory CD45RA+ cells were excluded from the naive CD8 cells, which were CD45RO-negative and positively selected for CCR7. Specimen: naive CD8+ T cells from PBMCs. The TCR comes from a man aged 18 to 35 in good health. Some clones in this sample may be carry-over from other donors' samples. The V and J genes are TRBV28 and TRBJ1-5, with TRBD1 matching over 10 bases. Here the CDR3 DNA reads TGTGCCAGCAGTCCCTGGACAGGGGGAGGGGATCAGCCCCAGCATTTT. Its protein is CASSPWTGGGDQPQHF.